The clone carrying this TCR beta chain was seen only a few times. The antigen remains undetermined. This record comes from a study of blood T cells in healthy people across ages. Study-level points and caveats: Bulk PBMC profiling left naive and antigen-experienced comparisons inconclusive.

The CDR3 consists of 12 residues. The germline CDR1 and CDR2 sequences are SGHTA and FQGTGA. V was shortened by 5 bases and J by 7 bases, with 8 bases between the two germline ends. For the second PCR, which ran for about 7 to 11 cycles, a sample-barcoded 5' primer and a J-beta primer mix were used. Paired-end reads containing CDR3 totaled no fewer than 2.5 million for each sample. Using its own MiXCR run on the 5' RACE reads, TCRdb lists one record per CDR3 protein. The sample lists 700,000 to 1,000,000 distinct CDR3 sequences; 44% were seen once. This rearrangement joins TRBV7-3 to TRBJ2-2, with D uncertain. This sequence was found in a man aged 55 to 70 in good health. Material for sequencing was blood. The CDR3 DNA follows: TGTGCCAGCAGCCCCGGTGTCGGGGAGCTGTTTTTT. This encodes CASSPGVGELFF. Using reference TRBV7-3 and TRBJ2-2 for the parts outside the CDR3, the full variable domain is GAGVSQTPSNKVTEKGKYVELRCDPISGHTALYWYRQSLGQGPEFLIYFQGTGAADDSGLPNDRFFAVRPEGSVSTLKIQRTERGDSAVYLCASSPGVGELFFGEGSRLTVL.